This record concerns one TCR beta chain sequence. The data were taken from a study of tumour-infiltrating T cells in Burkitt lymphoma. The wider study: Repertoire clonality predicted overall and progression-free survival.

Here immunoSEQ multiplex PCR was the method, and the copy in TCRdb shows in-frame clones only, minus some. The sample contains 11,000 to 15,000 clones, around 30% of which appear only once. CDR1 is MGHRA and CDR2 is YSYEKL in the germline V gene. This CDR3 has 16 residues. V shed 0 bases and J 4 bases; nucleotides not matched to a gene: 7. The source is a human donor with diffuse large B-cell lymphoma. Material for sequencing was tumor tissue. The chain has TRBV4-1 and TRBJ2-5, with 8 bases matching TRBD2. Here the CDR3 DNA reads TGCGCCAGCAGCCAAGATCAAGCGGGAGTGGGAGAGACCCAGTACTTC. Amino acids: CASSQDQAGVGETQYF.